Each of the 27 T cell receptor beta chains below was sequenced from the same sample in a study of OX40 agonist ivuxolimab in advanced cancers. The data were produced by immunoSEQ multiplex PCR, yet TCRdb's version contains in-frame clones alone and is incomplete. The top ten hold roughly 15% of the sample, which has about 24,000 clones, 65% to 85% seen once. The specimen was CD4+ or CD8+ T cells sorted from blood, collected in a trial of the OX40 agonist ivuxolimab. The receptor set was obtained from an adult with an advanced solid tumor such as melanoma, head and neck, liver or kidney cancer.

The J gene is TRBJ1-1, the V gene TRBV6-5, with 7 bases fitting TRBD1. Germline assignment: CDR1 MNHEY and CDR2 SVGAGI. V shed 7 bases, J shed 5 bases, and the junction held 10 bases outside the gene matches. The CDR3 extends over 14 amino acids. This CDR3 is CASNKKTGRTEAFF. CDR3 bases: TGTGCCAGCAACAAAAAGACAGGGCGGACTGAAGCTTTCTTT.

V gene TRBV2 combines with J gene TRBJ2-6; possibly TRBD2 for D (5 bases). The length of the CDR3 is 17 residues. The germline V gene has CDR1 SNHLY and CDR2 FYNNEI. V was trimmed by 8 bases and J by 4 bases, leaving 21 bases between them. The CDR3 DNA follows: TGTGCCAGCCGCCCGGACTCCGGGGTCCGAGGGGCCAACGTCCTGACTTTC. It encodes CASRPDSGVRGANVLTF.

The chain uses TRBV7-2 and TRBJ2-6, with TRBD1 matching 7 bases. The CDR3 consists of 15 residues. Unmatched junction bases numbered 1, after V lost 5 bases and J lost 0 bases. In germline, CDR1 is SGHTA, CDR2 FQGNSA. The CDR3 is CASSRQGSGANVLTF. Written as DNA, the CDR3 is TGTGCCAGCAGCAGACAGGGCTCTGGGGCCAACGTCCTGACTTTC.

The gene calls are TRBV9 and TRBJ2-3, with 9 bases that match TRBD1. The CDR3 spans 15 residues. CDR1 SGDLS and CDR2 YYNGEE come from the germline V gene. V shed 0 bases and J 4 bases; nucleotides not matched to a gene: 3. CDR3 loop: CASSVEDRGADTQYF. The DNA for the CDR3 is TGTGCCAGCAGCGTAGAGGACAGGGGAGCAGATACGCAGTATTTT.

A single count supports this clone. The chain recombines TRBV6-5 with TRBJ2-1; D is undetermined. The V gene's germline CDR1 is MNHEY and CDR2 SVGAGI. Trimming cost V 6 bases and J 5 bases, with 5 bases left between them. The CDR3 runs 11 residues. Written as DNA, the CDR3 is TGTGCCAGCAGAAACAACAATGAGCAGTTCTTC. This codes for CASRNNNEQFF.

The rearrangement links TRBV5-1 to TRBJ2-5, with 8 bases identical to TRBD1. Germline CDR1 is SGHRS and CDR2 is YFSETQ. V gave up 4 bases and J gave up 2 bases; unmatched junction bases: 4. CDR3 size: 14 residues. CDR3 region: CASSRTGTQETQYF. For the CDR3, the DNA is TGCGCCAGCAGCCGGACAGGGACACAAGAGACCCAGTACTTC.

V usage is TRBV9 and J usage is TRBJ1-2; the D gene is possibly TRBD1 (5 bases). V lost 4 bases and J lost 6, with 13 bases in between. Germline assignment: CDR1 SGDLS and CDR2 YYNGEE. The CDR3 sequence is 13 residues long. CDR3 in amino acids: CASSFGTRDGYTF. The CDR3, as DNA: TGTGCCAGCAGCTTCGGGACGCGGGATGGCTACACCTTC.

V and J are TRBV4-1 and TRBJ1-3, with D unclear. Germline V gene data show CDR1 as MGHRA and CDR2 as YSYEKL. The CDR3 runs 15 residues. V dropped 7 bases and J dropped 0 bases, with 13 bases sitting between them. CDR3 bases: TGCGCCAGCACTAAGGGCCCGCTCTCTGGAAACACCATATATTTT. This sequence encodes CASTKGPLSGNTIYF.

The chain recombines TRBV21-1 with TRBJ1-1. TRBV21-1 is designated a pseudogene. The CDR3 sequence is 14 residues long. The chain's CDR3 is CASRAYPANTEAFF. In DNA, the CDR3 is TGTGCCTCCCGGGCCTACCCGGCGAACACTGAAGCTTTCTTT.

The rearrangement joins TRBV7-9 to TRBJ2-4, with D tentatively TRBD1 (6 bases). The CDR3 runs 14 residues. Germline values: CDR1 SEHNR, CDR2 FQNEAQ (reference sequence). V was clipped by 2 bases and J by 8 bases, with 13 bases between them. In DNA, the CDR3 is TGTGCCAGCAGCTTATATCGACAGGATGACATTCAGTACTTC. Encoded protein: CASSLYRQDDIQYF.

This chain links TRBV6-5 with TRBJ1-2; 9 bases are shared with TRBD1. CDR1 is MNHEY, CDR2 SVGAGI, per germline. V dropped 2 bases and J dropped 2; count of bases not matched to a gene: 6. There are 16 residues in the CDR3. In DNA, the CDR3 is TGTGCCAGCAGTTACATTACAGGGGGCTTCAACTATGGCTACACCTTC. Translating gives CASSYITGGFNYGYTF.

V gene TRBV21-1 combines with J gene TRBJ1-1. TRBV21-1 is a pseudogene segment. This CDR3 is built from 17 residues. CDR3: CASSKVPLKGRATEAFF. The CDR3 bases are TGTGCCAGCAGCAAAGTGCCGCTGAAAGGGAGAGCGACTGAAGCTTTCTTT.

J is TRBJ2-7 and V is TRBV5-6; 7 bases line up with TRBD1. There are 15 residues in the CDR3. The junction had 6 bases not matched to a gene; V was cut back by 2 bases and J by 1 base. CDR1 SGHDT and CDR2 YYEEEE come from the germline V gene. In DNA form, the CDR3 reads TGTGCCAGCAGCTTTACAGGGGTAGGTTCCTACGAGCAGTACTTC. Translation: CASSFTGVGSYEQYF.

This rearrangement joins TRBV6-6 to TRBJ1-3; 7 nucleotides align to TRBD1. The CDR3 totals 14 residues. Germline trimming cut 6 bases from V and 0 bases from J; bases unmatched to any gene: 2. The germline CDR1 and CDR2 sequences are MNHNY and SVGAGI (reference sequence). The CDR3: CASRQGYSGNTIYF. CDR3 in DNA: TGTGCCAGCAGACAGGGGTACTCTGGAAACACCATATATTTT.

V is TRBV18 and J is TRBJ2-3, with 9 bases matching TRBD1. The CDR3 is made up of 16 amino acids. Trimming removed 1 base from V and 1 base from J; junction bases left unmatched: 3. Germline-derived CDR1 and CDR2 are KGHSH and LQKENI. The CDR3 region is CASSPQQGAGTDTQYF. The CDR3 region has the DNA TGTGCCAGCTCACCACAACAGGGGGCGGGCACAGATACGCAGTATTTT.

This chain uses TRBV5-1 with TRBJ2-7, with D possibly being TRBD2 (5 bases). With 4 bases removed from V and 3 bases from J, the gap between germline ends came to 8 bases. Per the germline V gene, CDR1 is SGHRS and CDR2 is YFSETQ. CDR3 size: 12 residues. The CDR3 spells CASSPEGYEQYF. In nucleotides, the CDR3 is TGCGCCAGCAGCCCCGAGGGCTACGAGCAGTACTTC.

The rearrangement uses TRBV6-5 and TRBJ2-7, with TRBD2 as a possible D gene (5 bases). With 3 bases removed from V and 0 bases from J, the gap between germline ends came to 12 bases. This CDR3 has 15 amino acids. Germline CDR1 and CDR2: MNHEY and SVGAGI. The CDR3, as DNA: TGTGCCAGCAGTTATCGGGCGGCGGGCTCCTACGAGCAGTACTTC. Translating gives CASSYRAAGSYEQYF.

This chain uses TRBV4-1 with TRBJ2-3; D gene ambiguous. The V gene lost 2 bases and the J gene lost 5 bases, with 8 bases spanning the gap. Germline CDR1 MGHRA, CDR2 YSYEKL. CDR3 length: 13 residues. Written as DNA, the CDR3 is TGCGCCAGCAGCCAACCCCAGGTAGATACGCAGTATTTT. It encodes CASSQPQVDTQYF.

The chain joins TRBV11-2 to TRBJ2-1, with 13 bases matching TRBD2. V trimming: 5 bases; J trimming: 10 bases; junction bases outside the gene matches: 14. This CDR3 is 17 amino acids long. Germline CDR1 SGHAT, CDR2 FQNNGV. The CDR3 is CASSRRAGTSGIEEQFF. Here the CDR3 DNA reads TGTGCCAGCAGCCGACGCGCCGGGACTAGCGGGATAGAGGAGCAGTTCTTC.

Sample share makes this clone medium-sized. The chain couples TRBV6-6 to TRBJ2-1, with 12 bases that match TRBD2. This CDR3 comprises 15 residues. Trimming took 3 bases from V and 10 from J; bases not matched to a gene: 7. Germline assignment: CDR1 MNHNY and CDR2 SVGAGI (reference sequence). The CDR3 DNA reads TGTGCCAGCAGTTATGGGAGACTAGCGGGGGCGGAGCAGTTCTTC. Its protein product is CASSYGRLAGAEQFF.

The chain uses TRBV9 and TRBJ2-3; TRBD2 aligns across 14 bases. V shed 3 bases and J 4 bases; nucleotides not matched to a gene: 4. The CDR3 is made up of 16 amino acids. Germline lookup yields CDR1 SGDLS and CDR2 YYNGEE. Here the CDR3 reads CASSGRLAGGPDTQYF. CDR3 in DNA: TGTGCCAGCAGCGGCCGACTAGCGGGGGGGCCAGATACGCAGTATTTT.

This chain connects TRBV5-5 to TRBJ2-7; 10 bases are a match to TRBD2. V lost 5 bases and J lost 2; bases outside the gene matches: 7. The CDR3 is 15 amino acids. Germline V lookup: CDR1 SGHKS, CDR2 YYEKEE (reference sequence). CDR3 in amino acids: CASSLAGDSAYEQYF. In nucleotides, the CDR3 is TGTGCCAGCAGTCTAGCGGGGGACAGCGCCTACGAGCAGTACTTC.

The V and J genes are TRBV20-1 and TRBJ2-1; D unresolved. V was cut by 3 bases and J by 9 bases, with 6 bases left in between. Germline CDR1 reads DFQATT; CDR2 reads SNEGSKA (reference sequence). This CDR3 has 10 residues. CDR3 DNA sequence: TGCAGTGCTAGTCGCACTGAGCAGTTCTTC. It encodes CSASRTEQFF.

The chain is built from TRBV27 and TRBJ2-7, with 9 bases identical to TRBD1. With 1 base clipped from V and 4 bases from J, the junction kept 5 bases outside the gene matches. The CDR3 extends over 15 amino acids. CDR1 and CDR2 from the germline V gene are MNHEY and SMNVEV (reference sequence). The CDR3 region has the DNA TGTGCCAGCAGTTTATGGGGACAGGGAGAATACGAGCAGTACTTC. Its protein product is CASSLWGQGEYEQYF.

CDR3 protein: CATSRDRSAGNYGYTF. DNA for the CDR3: TGTGCCACCAGCAGAGATCGTTCGGCAGGGAACTATGGCTACACCTTC. V and J are TRBV15 and TRBJ1-2, with a tentative D call TRBD1 (5 bases). Germline CDR1 is LNHNV and CDR2 is YYDKDF (reference sequence). The CDR3 length is 16 residues. The germline V and J ends were trimmed by 0 bases and 2 bases, with 13 bases remaining between them.

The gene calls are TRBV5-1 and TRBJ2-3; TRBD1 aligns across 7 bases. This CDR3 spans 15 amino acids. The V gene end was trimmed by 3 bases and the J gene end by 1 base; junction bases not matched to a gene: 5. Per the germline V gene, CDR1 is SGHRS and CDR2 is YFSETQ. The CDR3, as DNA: TGCGCCAGCAGCTCGTGGCAGGGGGGCACAGATACGCAGTATTTT. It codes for CASSSWQGGTDTQYF.

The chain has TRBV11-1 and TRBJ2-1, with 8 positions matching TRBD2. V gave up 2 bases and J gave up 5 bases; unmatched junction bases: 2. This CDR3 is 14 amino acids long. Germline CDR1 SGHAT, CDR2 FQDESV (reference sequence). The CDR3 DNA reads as TGTGCCAGCAGCTTACTACTAGCGGACAATGAGCAGTTCTTC. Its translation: CASSLLLADNEQFF.